This T cell receptor (beta chain) was observed in a study of blood T cell repertoires in COVID-19. Study as a whole: The analysed material was cDNA or gDNA that came from T cells, B-cell-depleted T cells, or PBMCs.

The V gene end was trimmed by 7 bases and the J gene end by 4 bases; junction bases not matched to a gene: 7. This CDR3 spans 14 amino acids. Germline V gene data show CDR1 as LNHDA and CDR2 as SQIVND (reference sequence). Participants came from fewer than 25 US areas, aged about 18 to 90 years. Self-reported history from a screening survey and questionnaire set each donor's cohort. This clone has just a few counts. Sequenced by immunoSEQ multiplex PCR; TCRdb stores in-frame clones only, minus some. The profile shows roughly 150,000 clones, less than 85% of them singletons. The sequence was obtained from a woman aged 18-29 years who had been exposed to COVID-19. The source material was PBMCs or T cells enriched from blood (not recorded which). The chain is built from TRBV19 and TRBJ1-2; the match to TRBD1 covers 9 bases. The CDR3 is CASTPGQGSYGYTF. The CDR3 DNA reads TGTGCCAGTACTCCCGGACAGGGGAGCTATGGCTACACCTTC.